A selection of T cell receptor beta chains follows, all from one sample in a study of cytomegalovirus exposure and HLA in healthy donors. Repertoires were generated with immunoSEQ multiplex PCR, while TCRdb's copy carries only in-frame clones and drops some. In the table there are about 140,000 clones, approximately 80% of which are singletons. The sequenced sample was PBMCs. The origin of the receptors is a male donor in good health and CMV-seronegative. CDR3s include the opening cysteine and the closing phenylalanine or tryptophan. Each record gives: CDR3 length, J gene, D gene, clone size, V gene, CDR3 protein, CDR3 DNA. The D gene is left open where the match is weak. The size entry is marked missing in some rows and otherwise reads once, few, many or a size class.

CDR3 length: 18
J gene: TRBJ1-1
D gene: TRBD1
clone size: .
V gene: TRBV11-2
CDR3 protein: CASSLGLGTGTRNTEAFF
CDR3 DNA: TGTGCCAGCAGCTTAGGACTAGGGACAGGGACCAGAAACACTGAAGCTTTCTTT

CDR3 length: 13
J gene: TRBJ1-3
D gene: .
clone size: .
V gene: TRBV19
CDR3 protein: CASSIGPEDTIYF
CDR3 DNA: TGTGCCAGTAGTATCGGGCCGGAGGACACCATATATTTT

CDR3 length: 11
J gene: TRBJ1-2
D gene: TRBD1
clone size: .
V gene: TRBV20-1
CDR3 protein: CSGRRGNGYTF
CDR3 DNA: TGCAGTGGGCGCAGGGGGAATGGCTACACCTTC

CDR3 length: 15
J gene: TRBJ1-3
D gene: .
clone size: .
V gene: TRBV7-2
CDR3 protein: CASSPGQGVGNTIYF
CDR3 DNA: TGTGCCAGCAGCCCCGGGCAGGGCGTTGGAAACACCATATATTTT

CDR3 length: 14
J gene: TRBJ1-1
D gene: TRBD1
clone size: .
V gene: TRBV4-3
CDR3 protein: CASTSGTANTEAFF
CDR3 DNA: TGCGCCAGCACATCCGGGACAGCGAACACTGAAGCTTTCTTT

CDR3 length: 13
J gene: TRBJ1-2
D gene: TRBD1
clone size: .
V gene: TRBV5-1
CDR3 protein: CASSFQGEDGYTF
CDR3 DNA: TGCGCCAGCAGCTTTCAGGGGGAGGATGGCTACACCTTC

CDR3 length: 13
J gene: TRBJ2-3
D gene: .
clone size: few
V gene: TRBV6-1
CDR3 protein: CAIQGDNTDTQYF
CDR3 DNA: TGTGCCATCCAAGGGGACAACACAGATACGCAGTATTTT

CDR3 length: 15
J gene: TRBJ2-7
D gene: .
clone size: .
V gene: TRBV13
CDR3 protein: CASSPGGGPAYEQYF
CDR3 DNA: TGTGCCAGCAGCCCAGGAGGCGGACCTGCCTACGAGCAGTACTTC

CDR3 length: 15
J gene: TRBJ2-7
D gene: .
clone size: .
V gene: TRBV23-1
CDR3 protein: CASSRRLRNVWEQYF
CDR3 DNA: TGCGCCAGCAGTCGGAGACTGAGAAACGTCTGGGAGCAGTACTTC

CDR3 length: 15
J gene: TRBJ2-5
D gene: TRBD2
clone size: once
V gene: TRBV5-6
CDR3 protein: CASSGGGGPVWAQYF
CDR3 DNA: TGTGCCAGCAGCGGCGGGGGGGGGCCGGTTTGGGCCCAGTACTTC

CDR3 length: 16
J gene: TRBJ2-4
D gene: TRBD1
clone size: .
V gene: TRBV2
CDR3 protein: CASSKQAGGERDIQYF
CDR3 DNA: TGTGCCAGCAGTAAACAGGCAGGGGGCGAGAGGGACATTCAGTACTTC

CDR3 length: 14
J gene: TRBJ1-6
D gene: .
clone size: few
V gene: TRBV10-3
CDR3 protein: CAIRPGSYNSPLHF
CDR3 DNA: TGTGCCATCAGACCCGGCTCCTATAATTCACCCCTCCACTTT

CDR3 length: 14
J gene: TRBJ1-2
D gene: TRBD1
clone size: .
V gene: TRBV27
CDR3 protein: CASSSQPDRGVLTF
CDR3 DNA: TGTGCCAGCAGTTCACAACCAGACAGGGGTGTTTTAACCTTC

CDR3 length: 15
J gene: TRBJ1-1
D gene: TRBD1
clone size: .
V gene: TRBV7-9
CDR3 protein: CASSLGDRGGTEAFF
CDR3 DNA: TGTGCCAGCAGCTTAGGAGACAGGGGGGGAACTGAAGCTTTCTTT

CDR3 length: 14
J gene: TRBJ1-6
D gene: TRBD1
clone size: .
V gene: TRBV6-1
CDR3 protein: CASSRTGAFSPLHF
CDR3 DNA: TGTGCCAGCAGTAGGACAGGAGCATTTTCACCCCTCCACTTT

CDR3 length: 16
J gene: TRBJ2-1
D gene: .
clone size: .
V gene: TRBV7-3
CDR3 protein: CASSLTTGGGYNEQFF
CDR3 DNA: TGTGCCAGCAGCTTAACGACTGGGGGCGGGTACAATGAGCAGTTCTTC

CDR3 length: 14
J gene: TRBJ2-7
D gene: .
clone size: .
V gene: TRBV7-9
CDR3 protein: CASSSQRQDGEQYF
CDR3 DNA: TGTGCCAGCAGCTCTCAGAGACAGGATGGTGAGCAGTACTTC

CDR3 length: 15
J gene: TRBJ2-1
D gene: TRBD2
clone size: .
V gene: TRBV4-3
CDR3 protein: CAISRSGGTGDEQFF
CDR3 DNA: TGCGCCATCTCGAGGAGCGGGGGGACCGGCGATGAGCAGTTCTTC

CDR3 length: 15
J gene: TRBJ2-7
D gene: TRBD1
clone size: .
V gene: TRBV4-3
CDR3 protein: CASSLRQGTDYEQYF
CDR3 DNA: TGCGCCAGCAGCCTGCGACAGGGGACTGACTACGAGCAGTACTTC

CDR3 length: 19
J gene: TRBJ2-6
D gene: .
clone size: .
V gene: TRBV10-3
CDR3 protein: CAISGPGSRLGSGANVLTF
CDR3 DNA: TGTGCCATCAGTGGCCCTGGGTCAAGACTTGGCTCTGGGGCCAACGTCCTGACTTTC

CDR3 length: 17
J gene: TRBJ1-1
D gene: .
clone size: once
V gene: TRBV7-9
CDR3 protein: CASSGRGHRLMNTEAFF
CDR3 DNA: TGTGCCAGCAGCGGTAGGGGACATCGTTTAATGAACACTGAAGCTTTCTTT

CDR3 length: 14
J gene: TRBJ1-5
D gene: TRBD1
clone size: .
V gene: TRBV7-2
CDR3 protein: CASSRQGRNQPQHF
CDR3 DNA: TGTGCCAGCAGTCGACAGGGAAGGAATCAGCCCCAGCATTTT

CDR3 length: 16
J gene: TRBJ2-7
D gene: .
clone size: .
V gene: TRBV4-2
CDR3 protein: CASSQDPRASSYEQYF
CDR3 DNA: TGTGCCAGCAGCCAAGATCCCAGGGCGAGCTCCTACGAGCAGTACTTC

CDR3 length: 15
J gene: TRBJ2-7
D gene: TRBD1
clone size: .
V gene: TRBV5-1
CDR3 protein: CASSLSGTGGGGQYF
CDR3 DNA: TGCGCCAGCAGCTTGTCCGGGACAGGTGGAGGTGGGCAGTACTTC

CDR3 length: 15
J gene: TRBJ1-1
D gene: .
clone size: .
V gene: TRBV13
CDR3 protein: CASSSSNRVTTEAFF
CDR3 DNA: TGTGCCAGCAGCTCTTCTAACAGGGTCACCACTGAAGCTTTCTTT

CDR3 length: 13
J gene: TRBJ1-5
D gene: .
clone size: .
V gene: TRBV27
CDR3 protein: CASSLGAFGPQHF
CDR3 DNA: TGTGCCAGCAGTTTAGGGGCTTTTGGGCCCCAGCATTTT

CDR3 length: 17
J gene: TRBJ2-3
D gene: .
clone size: .
V gene: TRBV4-2
CDR3 protein: CASSPLDGTPLGDTQYF
CDR3 DNA: TGTGCCAGCAGCCCCCTCGACGGGACTCCGCTAGGGGATACGCAGTATTTT

CDR3 length: 14
J gene: TRBJ1-3
D gene: TRBD1
clone size: .
V gene: TRBV7-9
CDR3 protein: CASSWGQLENTIYF
CDR3 DNA: TGTGCCAGCAGCTGGGGACAGTTAGAAAACACCATATATTTT

CDR3 length: 13
J gene: TRBJ2-7
D gene: .
clone size: .
V gene: TRBV30
CDR3 protein: CAWSVYWGPEQYF
CDR3 DNA: TGTGCCTGGAGTGTATACTGGGGCCCCGAGCAGTACTTC

CDR3 length: 14
J gene: TRBJ2-5
D gene: .
clone size: .
V gene: TRBV25-1
CDR3 protein: CASSGGGVRETQYF
CDR3 DNA: TGTGCCAGCAGTGGGGGGGGCGTAAGGGAGACCCAGTACTTC

CDR3 length: 16
J gene: TRBJ2-3
D gene: TRBD2
clone size: .
V gene: TRBV7-2
CDR3 protein: CASSEGLAESTDTQYF
CDR3 DNA: TGTGCCAGCAGCGAGGGACTAGCGGAAAGCACAGATACGCAGTATTTT

CDR3 length: 15
J gene: TRBJ1-2
D gene: .
clone size: .
V gene: TRBV5-6
CDR3 protein: CASSLASFRSDGYTF
CDR3 DNA: TGTGCCAGCAGCTTGGCCTCGTTTCGGTCGGATGGCTACACCTTC

CDR3 length: 13
J gene: TRBJ2-7
D gene: TRBD1
clone size: few
V gene: TRBV7-2
CDR3 protein: CASSLDRGYEQYF
CDR3 DNA: TGTGCCAGCAGCCTCGACAGGGGGTACGAGCAGTACTTC

CDR3 length: 16
J gene: TRBJ2-5
D gene: TRBD2
clone size: .
V gene: TRBV11-2
CDR3 protein: CASSPLAGGRGETQYF
CDR3 DNA: TGTGCCAGCAGCCCACTAGCGGGGGGGCGGGGAGAGACCCAGTACTTC

CDR3 length: 15
J gene: TRBJ1-6
D gene: TRBD1
clone size: few
V gene: TRBV5-5
CDR3 protein: CASSLSGTGDSPLHF
CDR3 DNA: TGTGCCAGCAGCTTATCCGGGACAGGGGATTCACCCCTCCACTTT

CDR3 length: 12
J gene: TRBJ2-1
D gene: .
clone size: .
V gene: TRBV5-1
CDR3 protein: CASSLAEYEQFF
CDR3 DNA: TGCGCCAGCAGCTTGGCGGAGTATGAGCAGTTCTTC

CDR3 length: 15
J gene: TRBJ1-2
D gene: .
clone size: .
V gene: TRBV4-1
CDR3 protein: CASSQGRRPLYGYTF
CDR3 DNA: TGCGCCAGCAGCCAAGGTCGCCGCCCACTCTATGGCTACACCTTC

CDR3 length: 13
J gene: TRBJ1-1
D gene: .
clone size: .
V gene: TRBV2
CDR3 protein: CASSEGQFTEAFF
CDR3 DNA: TGTGCCAGCAGTGAGGGCCAGTTCACTGAAGCTTTCTTT

CDR3 length: 16
J gene: TRBJ2-5
D gene: TRBD2
clone size: .
V gene: TRBV7-8
CDR3 protein: CASSRGLAGGLETQYF
CDR3 DNA: TGTGCCAGCAGCCGAGGACTAGCGGGGGGTTTAGAGACCCAGTACTTC

CDR3 length: 13
J gene: TRBJ2-3
D gene: .
clone size: .
V gene: TRBV2
CDR3 protein: CASKLAGTDTQYF
CDR3 DNA: TGTGCCAGCAAATTGGCAGGGACAGATACGCAGTATTTT

CDR3 length: 14
J gene: TRBJ2-3
D gene: .
clone size: few
V gene: TRBV4-1
CDR3 protein: CASSQRGSTDTQYF
CDR3 DNA: TGCGCCAGCAGCCAAAGGGGAAGCACAGATACGCAGTATTTT

CDR3 length: 13
J gene: TRBJ1-1
D gene: .
clone size: .
V gene: TRBV4-1
CDR3 protein: CASSPWGGPEAFF
CDR3 DNA: TGCGCCAGCAGCCCGTGGGGGGGACCTGAAGCTTTCTTT

CDR3 length: 13
J gene: TRBJ1-1
D gene: TRBD1
clone size: .
V gene: TRBV30
CDR3 protein: CAWMGQMNTEAFF
CDR3 DNA: TGTGCCTGGATGGGACAGATGAACACTGAAGCTTTCTTT

CDR3 length: 13
J gene: TRBJ1-1
D gene: .
clone size: few
V gene: TRBV19
CDR3 protein: CASTKAGDTEAFF
CDR3 DNA: TGTGCCAGTACGAAGGCGGGTGACACTGAAGCTTTCTTT

CDR3 length: 15
J gene: TRBJ1-2
D gene: .
clone size: .
V gene: TRBV7-2
CDR3 protein: CASSLSPGGVYGYTF
CDR3 DNA: TGTGCCAGCAGCTTAAGCCCGGGGGGGGTCTATGGCTACACCTTC

CDR3 length: 15
J gene: TRBJ2-2
D gene: TRBD1
clone size: .
V gene: TRBV5-5
CDR3 protein: CASSPGGQGIGELFF
CDR3 DNA: TGTGCCAGCAGCCCTGGTGGACAGGGAATCGGGGAGCTGTTTTTT

CDR3 length: 13
J gene: TRBJ1-1
D gene: TRBD1
clone size: .
V gene: TRBV7-9
CDR3 protein: CASSDRVNTEAFF
CDR3 DNA: TGTGCCAGCAGCGACAGGGTAAACACTGAAGCTTTCTTT

CDR3 length: 18
J gene: TRBJ2-7
D gene: TRBD2
clone size: .
V gene: TRBV4-3
CDR3 protein: CASSQDWGLAGGKYEQYF
CDR3 DNA: TGCGCCAGCAGCCAAGATTGGGGACTAGCGGGGGGTAAATACGAGCAGTACTTC

CDR3 length: 11
J gene: TRBJ2-7
D gene: .
clone size: .
V gene: TRBV20-1
CDR3 protein: CSAIQGWEQYF
CDR3 DNA: TGCAGTGCTATACAGGGATGGGAGCAGTACTTC

CDR3 length: 16
J gene: TRBJ2-1
D gene: .
clone size: .
V gene: TRBV11-2
CDR3 protein: CASSLRRRSSYNEQFF
CDR3 DNA: TGTGCCAGCAGCTTAAGGAGGCGAAGCTCCTACAATGAGCAGTTCTTC